The rows below give T cell receptor beta chains drawn from one sample of a study of T cell responses to AZD1222 COVID-19 vaccine. The method was immunoSEQ multiplex PCR; TCRdb's version includes in-frame clones alone and lacks a portion of them. This table holds about 160,000 clones, roughly 91% found once. Source: peripheral blood, taken on day 0 of AZD1222 vaccination. These receptors were collected from an adult in good health. CDR3s include the opening cysteine and the closing phenylalanine or tryptophan. A D gene is named only where the DNA matches it firmly. Rows may omit the clone size; those that give it use once, few, many or a size class.

abundance: once; v_gene: TRBV6-5; d_gene: .; j_gene: TRBJ1-3; CDR3aa: CASRTPAGSGNTIYF; CDR3nt: TGTGCCAGCAGAACCCCCGCAGGGTCCGGAAACACCATATATTTT
abundance: .; v_gene: TRBV5-1; d_gene: .; j_gene: TRBJ2-1; CDR3aa: CASHNPGRQFF; CDR3nt: TGCGCCAGCCATAACCCGGGCCGACAGTTCTTC
abundance: .; v_gene: TRBV9; d_gene: TRBD1; j_gene: TRBJ1-5; CDR3aa: CASSAWDRGRCSNQPQHF; CDR3nt: TGTGCCAGCAGCGCGTGGGACAGGGGTCGTTGTAGCAATCAGCCCCAGCATTTT
abundance: .; v_gene: TRBV12-3/TRBV12-4; d_gene: .; j_gene: TRBJ1-2; CDR3aa: CASSLRPNIGYTF; CDR3nt: TGTGCCAGCAGCTTACGACCTAATATTGGCTACACCTTC
abundance: once; v_gene: TRBV19; d_gene: .; j_gene: TRBJ1-1; CDR3aa: CASSIKIRTERVIRAFF; CDR3nt: TGTGCCAGTAGTATTAAAATTCGGACAGAACGGGTGATAAGGGCTTTCTTT
abundance: .; v_gene: TRBV12-3/TRBV12-4; d_gene: .; j_gene: TRBJ2-2; CDR3aa: CASRRVDTGELFF; CDR3nt: TGTGCCAGCAGGAGAGTAGACACCGGGGAGCTGTTTTTT
abundance: .; v_gene: TRBV13; d_gene: .; j_gene: TRBJ1-5; CDR3aa: CASSAGTSNQPQHF; CDR3nt: TGTGCCAGCAGCGCCGGTACTAGCAATCAGCCCCAGCATTTT
abundance: .; v_gene: TRBV6-1; d_gene: .; j_gene: TRBJ1-2; CDR3aa: CASSEAWGAGLYGYTF; CDR3nt: TGTGCCAGCAGTGAAGCGTGGGGGGCGGGCCTCTATGGCTACACCTTC
abundance: .; v_gene: TRBV5-1; d_gene: .; j_gene: TRBJ2-6; CDR3aa: CASSLEQGANVLTF; CDR3nt: TGCGCCAGCAGCTTGGAACAGGGGGCCAACGTCCTGACTTTC
abundance: .; v_gene: TRBV20-1; d_gene: .; j_gene: TRBJ2-1; CDR3aa: CSARAGTEQFF; CDR3nt: TGCAGTGCTAGAGCCGGAACAGAGCAGTTCTTC
abundance: .; v_gene: TRBV5-1; d_gene: .; j_gene: TRBJ2-1; CDR3aa: CASSLSSGTYNEQFF; CDR3nt: TGCGCCAGCAGCTTGAGCTCAGGGACCTACAATGAGCAGTTCTTC
abundance: .; v_gene: TRBV7-9; d_gene: TRBD1; j_gene: TRBJ1-1; CDR3aa: CASSLARKGQGTTEAFF; CDR3nt: TGTGCCAGCAGCTTAGCTAGAAAGGGACAGGGGACGACCGAAGCTTTCTTT
abundance: .; v_gene: TRBV5-1; d_gene: .; j_gene: TRBJ2-1; CDR3aa: CASSPRVNLFEQFF; CDR3nt: TGCGCCAGCAGCCCGCGGGTTAATCTGTTTGAGCAGTTCTTC
abundance: .; v_gene: TRBV28; d_gene: .; j_gene: TRBJ1-3; CDR3aa: CASYRVPGNTIYF; CDR3nt: TGTGCCAGCTACAGGGTGCCCGGAAACACCATATATTTT
abundance: .; v_gene: TRBV5-8; d_gene: TRBD1; j_gene: TRBJ1-2; CDR3aa: CASSLDRGGAYGYTF; CDR3nt: TGTGCCAGCAGCCTCGACAGGGGAGGCGCCTATGGCTACACCTTC